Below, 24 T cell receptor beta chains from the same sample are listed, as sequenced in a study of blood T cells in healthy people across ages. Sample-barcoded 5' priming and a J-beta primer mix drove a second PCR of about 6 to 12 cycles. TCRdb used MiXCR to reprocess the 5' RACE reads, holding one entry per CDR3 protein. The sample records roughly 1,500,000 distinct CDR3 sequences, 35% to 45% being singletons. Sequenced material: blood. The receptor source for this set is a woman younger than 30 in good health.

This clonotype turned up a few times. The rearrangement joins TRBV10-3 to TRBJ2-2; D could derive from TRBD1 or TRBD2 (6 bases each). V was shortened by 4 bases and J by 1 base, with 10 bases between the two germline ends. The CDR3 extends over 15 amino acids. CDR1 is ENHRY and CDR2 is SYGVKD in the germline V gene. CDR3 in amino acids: CAISGGTRNTGELFF. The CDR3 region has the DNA TGTGCCATCAGTGGCGGGACACGGAACACCGGGGAGCTGTTTTTT.

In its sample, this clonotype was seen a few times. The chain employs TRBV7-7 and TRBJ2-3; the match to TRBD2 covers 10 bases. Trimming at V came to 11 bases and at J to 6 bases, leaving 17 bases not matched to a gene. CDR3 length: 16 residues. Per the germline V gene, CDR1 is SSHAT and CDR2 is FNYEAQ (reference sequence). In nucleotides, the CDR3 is TGTGCCCGCCTAGCGGGAGCAACATCCCTCTTCGATACGCAGTATTTT. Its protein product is CARLAGATSLFDTQYF.

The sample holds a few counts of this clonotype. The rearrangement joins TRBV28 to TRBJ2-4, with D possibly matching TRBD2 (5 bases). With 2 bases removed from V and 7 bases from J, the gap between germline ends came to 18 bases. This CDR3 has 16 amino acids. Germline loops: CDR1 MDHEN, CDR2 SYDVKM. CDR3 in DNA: TGTGCCAGCAGTTTAACGGACGGGATCACTGGTAACATTCAGTACTTC. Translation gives CASSLTDGITGNIQYF.

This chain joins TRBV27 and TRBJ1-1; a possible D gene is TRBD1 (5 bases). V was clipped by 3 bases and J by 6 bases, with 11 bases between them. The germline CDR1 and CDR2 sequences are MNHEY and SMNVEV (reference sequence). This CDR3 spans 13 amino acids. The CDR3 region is CASSFWAGAEAFF. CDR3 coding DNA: TGTGCCAGCAGTTTTTGGGCGGGGGCTGAAGCTTTCTTT.

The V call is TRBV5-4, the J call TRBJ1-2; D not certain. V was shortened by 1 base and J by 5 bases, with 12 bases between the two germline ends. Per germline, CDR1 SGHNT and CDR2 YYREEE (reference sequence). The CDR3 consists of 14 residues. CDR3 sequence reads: CASSLSTTLYGYTF. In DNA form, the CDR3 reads TGTGCCAGCAGCTTGTCGACAACCCTTTATGGCTACACCTTC.

The CDR3: CATSREYANTGELFF. The CDR3 DNA reads as TGTGCCACCAGCAGAGAGTACGCGAACACCGGGGAGCTGTTTTTT. The chain combines TRBV15 with TRBJ2-2; no clear D. Trimming pared 0 bases from V and 0 bases from J, leaving 5 bases between. The CDR3 covers 15 residues. Germline CDR1 reads LNHNV; CDR2 reads YYDKDF (reference sequence).

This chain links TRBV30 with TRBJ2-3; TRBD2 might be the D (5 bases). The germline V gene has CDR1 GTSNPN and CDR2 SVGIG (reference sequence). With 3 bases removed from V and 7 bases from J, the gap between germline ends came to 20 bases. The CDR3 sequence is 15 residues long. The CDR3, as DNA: TGTGCCTGGAGCTCCGTCGGACTTCCACCAAATACGCAGTATTTT. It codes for CAWSSVGLPPNTQYF.

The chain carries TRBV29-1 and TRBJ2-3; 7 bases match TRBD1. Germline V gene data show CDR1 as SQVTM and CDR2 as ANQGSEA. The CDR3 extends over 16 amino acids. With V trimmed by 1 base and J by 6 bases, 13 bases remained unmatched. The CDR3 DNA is TGCAGCGTTGAAGGACTCGAAGGTGACAGGGCCGATACGCAGTATTTT. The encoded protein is CSVEGLEGDRADTQYF.

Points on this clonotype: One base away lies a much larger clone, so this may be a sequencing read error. The DNA for the CDR3 is TGTGACATCAGCGCAGCTAGCGCCGATCAAGAGACCCAGTACTTC. It encodes CDISAASADQETQYF. The chain joins TRBV10-3 to TRBJ2-5, with D tentatively TRBD2 (6 bases). Looked up from germline, CDR1 is ENHRY and CDR2 is SYGVKD. This CDR3 has 15 residues.

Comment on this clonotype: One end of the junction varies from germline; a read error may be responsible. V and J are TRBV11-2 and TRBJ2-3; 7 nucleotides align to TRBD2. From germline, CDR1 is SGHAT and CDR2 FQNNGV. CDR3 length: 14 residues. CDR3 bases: TGTGCCAGCGGGAGGGTTACTAACACATATACGCAGTATTTT. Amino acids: CASGRVTNTYTQYF.

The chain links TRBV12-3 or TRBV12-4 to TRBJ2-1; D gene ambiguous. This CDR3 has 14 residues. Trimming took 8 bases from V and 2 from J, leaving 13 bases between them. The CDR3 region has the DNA TGTGCCAGCGAAGCTACTGGCCCCTACAATGAGCAGTTCTTC. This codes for CASEATGPYNEQFF.

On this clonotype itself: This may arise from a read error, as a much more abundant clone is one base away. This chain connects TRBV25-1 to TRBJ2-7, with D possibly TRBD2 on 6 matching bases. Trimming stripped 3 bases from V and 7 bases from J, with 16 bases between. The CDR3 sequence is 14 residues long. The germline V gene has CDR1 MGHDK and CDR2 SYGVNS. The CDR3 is CASSDYEGGWEQYF. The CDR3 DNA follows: TGTGCCAGCAGTGACTATGAGGGAGGTTGGGAGCAGTACTTC.

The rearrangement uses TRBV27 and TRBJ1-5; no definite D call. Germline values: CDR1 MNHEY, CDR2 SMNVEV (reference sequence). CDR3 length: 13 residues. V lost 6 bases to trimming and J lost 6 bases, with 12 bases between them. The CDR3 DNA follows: TGTGCCAGCAGCCCTGTTGAGGGTCAGCCCCAGCATTTT. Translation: CASSPVEGQPQHF.

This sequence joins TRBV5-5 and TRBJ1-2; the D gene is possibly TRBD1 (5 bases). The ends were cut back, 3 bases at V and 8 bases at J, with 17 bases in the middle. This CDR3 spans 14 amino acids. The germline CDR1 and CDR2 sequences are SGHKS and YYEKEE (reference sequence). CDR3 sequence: CASSSSRDHPGYTF. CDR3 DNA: TGTGCCAGCAGCTCCTCCCGGGACCACCCCGGCTACACCTTC.

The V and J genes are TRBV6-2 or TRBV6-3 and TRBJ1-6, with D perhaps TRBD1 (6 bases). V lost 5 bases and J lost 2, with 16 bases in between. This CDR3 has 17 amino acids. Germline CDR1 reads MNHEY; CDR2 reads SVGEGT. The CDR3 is CASSGPEGGAYNSPLHF. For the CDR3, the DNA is TGTGCCAGCAGTGGTCCGGAGGGGGGTGCCTATAATTCACCCCTCCACTTT.

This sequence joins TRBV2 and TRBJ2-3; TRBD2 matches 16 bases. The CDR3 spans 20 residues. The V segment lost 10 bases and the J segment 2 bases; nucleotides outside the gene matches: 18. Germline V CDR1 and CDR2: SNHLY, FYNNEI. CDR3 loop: CAIPPPRPGTSGRATDTQYF. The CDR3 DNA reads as TGTGCCATCCCGCCTCCAAGACCCGGGACTAGCGGGAGGGCCACAGATACGCAGTATTTT.

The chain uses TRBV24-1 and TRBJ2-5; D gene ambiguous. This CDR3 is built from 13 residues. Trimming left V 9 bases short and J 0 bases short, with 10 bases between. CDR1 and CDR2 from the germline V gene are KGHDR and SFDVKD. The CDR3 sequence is CATAYGNQETQYF. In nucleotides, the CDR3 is TGTGCCACCGCCTACGGTAACCAAGAGACCCAGTACTTC.

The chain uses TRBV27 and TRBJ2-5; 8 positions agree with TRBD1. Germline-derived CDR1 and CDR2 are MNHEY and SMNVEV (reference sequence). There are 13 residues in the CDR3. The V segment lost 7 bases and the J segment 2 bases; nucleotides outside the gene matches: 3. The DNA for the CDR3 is TGTGCCAGCAAAGGGACAGGACAAGAGACCCAGTACTTC. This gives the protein CASKGTGQETQYF.

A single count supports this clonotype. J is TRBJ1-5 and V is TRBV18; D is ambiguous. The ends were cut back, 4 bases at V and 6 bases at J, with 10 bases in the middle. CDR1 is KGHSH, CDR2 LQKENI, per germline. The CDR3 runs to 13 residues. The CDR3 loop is CASSLEDGQPQHF. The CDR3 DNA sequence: TGTGCCAGCTCACTTGAGGACGGTCAGCCCCAGCATTTT.

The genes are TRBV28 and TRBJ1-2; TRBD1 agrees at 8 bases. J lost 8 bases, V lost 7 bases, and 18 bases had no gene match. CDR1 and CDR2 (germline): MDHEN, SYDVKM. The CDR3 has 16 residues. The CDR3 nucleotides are TGTGCCAGCACCGTGGAGGGGGGAGGACAGGGACACGGCTACACCTTC. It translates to CASTVEGGGQGHGYTF.

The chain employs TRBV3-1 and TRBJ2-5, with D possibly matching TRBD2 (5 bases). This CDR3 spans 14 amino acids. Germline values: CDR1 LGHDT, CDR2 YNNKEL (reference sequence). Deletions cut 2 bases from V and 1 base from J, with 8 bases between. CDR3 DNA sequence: TGTGCCAGCAGCCAAAGAGGACTCCAAGAGACCCAGTACTTC. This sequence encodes CASSQRGLQETQYF.

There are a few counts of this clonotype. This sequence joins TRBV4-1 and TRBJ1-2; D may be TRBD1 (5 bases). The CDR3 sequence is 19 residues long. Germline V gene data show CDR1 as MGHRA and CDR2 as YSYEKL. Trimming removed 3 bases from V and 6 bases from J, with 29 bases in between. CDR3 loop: CASSHPVLGRDLGENGYTF. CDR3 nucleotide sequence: TGCGCCAGCAGCCACCCAGTGTTGGGCAGGGACTTGGGGGAGAATGGCTACACCTTC.

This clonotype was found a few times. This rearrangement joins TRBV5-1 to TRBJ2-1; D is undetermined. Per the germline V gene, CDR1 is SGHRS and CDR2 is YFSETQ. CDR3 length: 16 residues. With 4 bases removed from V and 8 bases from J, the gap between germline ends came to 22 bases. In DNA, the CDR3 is TGCGCCAGCAGCCCTCCTGGAGCAGGAAAATGGGATGAGCAGTTCTTC. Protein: CASSPPGAGKWDEQFF.

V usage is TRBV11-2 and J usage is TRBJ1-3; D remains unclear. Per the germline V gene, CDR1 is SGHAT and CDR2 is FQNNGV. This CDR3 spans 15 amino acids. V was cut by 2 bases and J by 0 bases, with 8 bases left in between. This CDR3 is CASSLFIFSGNTIYF. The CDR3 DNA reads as TGTGCCAGCAGCTTATTTATCTTCTCTGGAAACACCATATATTTT.